The 31 T cell receptor beta chains below come from one sample, sequenced in a study of cytomegalovirus exposure and HLA in healthy donors. The PCR used 60 Vbeta and 13 Jbeta primers. Libraries were prepared by immunoSEQ multiplex PCR; TCRdb keeps only in-frame clonotypes and omits some of them. Among about 120,000 clones listed, around 75% were seen once. The sample comprised PBMCs. The source is a woman aged 40 to 55 in good health and CMV-seropositive.

This clone has a single count. The CDR3 loop is CASSPRRGHTGELFF. DNA for the CDR3: TGTGCCAGCAGCCCTAGAAGGGGCCACACCGGGGAGCTGTTTTTT. V gene TRBV7-2 combines with J gene TRBJ2-2, with TRBD1 as a possible D gene (5 bases). V was shortened by 5 bases and J by 3 bases, with 13 bases between the two germline ends. Germline V gene data show CDR1 as SGHTA and CDR2 as FQGNSA. CDR3 length equals 15 residues.

The chain has TRBV7-2 and TRBJ2-7; a possible D gene is TRBD2 (5 bases). The CDR3 is made up of 11 amino acids. The ends were cut back, 2 bases at V and 6 bases at J, with 5 bases in the middle. Per the germline V gene, CDR1 is SGHTA and CDR2 is FQGNSA. CDR3 residues: CASSLLAEQYF. DNA for the CDR3: TGTGCCAGCAGCTTACTAGCCGAGCAGTACTTC.

The V and J genes are TRBV30 and TRBJ1-1; D unresolved. V dropped 4 bases and J dropped 1 base, with 7 bases sitting between them. The CDR3 is 12 residues long. Germline assignment: CDR1 GTSNPN and CDR2 SVGIG (reference sequence). CDR3 residues: CAWNERNTEAFF. CDR3 DNA: TGTGCCTGGAATGAGCGGAACACTGAAGCTTTCTTT.

This chain uses TRBV6-6 with TRBJ1-5; D is perhaps TRBD1 (5 bases). CDR3 length: 12 amino acids. CDR1 MNHNY and CDR2 SVGAGI come from the germline V gene (reference sequence). With 8 bases removed from V and 4 bases from J, the gap between germline ends came to 9 bases. The CDR3, as DNA: TGTGCCAGCGGTAGGGGTAATCAGCCCCAGCATTTT. It is translated as CASGRGNQPQHF.

The chain has TRBV30 and TRBJ2-1; 12 nucleotides match TRBD2. The J segment lost 7 bases and the V segment lost 2 bases, leaving 6 bases of the junction unmatched. The CDR3 length is 15 residues. Germline lookup yields CDR1 GTSNPN and CDR2 SVGIG (reference sequence). For the CDR3, the DNA is TGTGCCTGGAGTACGGGACTAGCGGGCTCTAATGAGCAGTTCTTC. Translating it yields CAWSTGLAGSNEQFF.

The J gene is TRBJ1-4, the V gene TRBV7-2, with D perhaps TRBD1 (6 bases). CDR1 SGHTA and CDR2 FQGNSA come from the germline V gene. This CDR3 has 13 amino acids. V gave up 3 bases and J gave up 8 bases, with 10 bases separating them. The CDR3 spells CASSLNGGEKLFF. The CDR3 nucleotides are TGTGCCAGCAGCTTGAATGGGGGCGAAAAACTGTTTTTT.

The J gene is TRBJ1-2, the V gene TRBV6-5; perhaps TRBD1 as D (5 bases). The CDR3 length is 13 residues. Looked up from germline, CDR1 is MNHEY and CDR2 is SVGAGI. Trimming took off 2 bases at V and 13 bases at J, with 17 bases between the two ends. The CDR3 sequence is CASSYLQGSWSTF. CDR3 bases: TGTGCCAGCAGTTACCTTCAGGGCAGCTGGTCCACCTTC.

The V and J genes are TRBV5-1 and TRBJ1-2; 9 bases line up with TRBD1. Per germline, CDR1 SGHRS and CDR2 YFSETQ. This CDR3 contains 14 residues. Unmatched junction bases numbered 3, after V lost 4 bases and J lost 2 bases. The CDR3 DNA reads as TGCGCCAGCAGCCAGGACAGGGGAAACTATGGCTACACCTTC. Translating gives CASSQDRGNYGYTF.

This chain links TRBV19 with TRBJ1-5; TRBD1 matches at 8 bases. From germline, CDR1 is LNHDA and CDR2 SQIVND (reference sequence). CDR3 length: 16 amino acids. After removal of 7 bases from V and 0 bases from J, the junction contained 8 bases not matched to a gene. CDR3 loop: CASTIGQGGSNQPQHF. The DNA of the CDR3 is TGTGCCAGTACCATCGGACAGGGTGGTAGCAATCAGCCCCAGCATTTT.

The chain links TRBV14 to TRBJ2-7; TRBD2 might be the D (6 bases). CDR3 length equals 14 residues. V dropped 5 bases and J dropped 6 bases, with 17 bases sitting between them. Germline V gives CDR1 SGHDN, CDR2 FVKESK. Written as DNA, the CDR3 is TGTGCCAGCAGCTTGACGCGGGGCCACGGCGAGCAGTACTTC. This encodes CASSLTRGHGEQYF.

This chain connects TRBV19 to TRBJ2-7, with a possible D match to TRBD1 (6 bases). The CDR3 has 14 residues. Germline assignment: CDR1 LNHDA and CDR2 SQIVND (reference sequence). V was trimmed by 5 bases and J by 0 bases, leaving 11 bases between them. The CDR3 bases are TGTGCCAGTAGTCCAGGGGACGGCTCCTACGAGCAGTACTTC. Its translation is CASSPGDGSYEQYF.

The chain combines TRBV5-4 with TRBJ2-7, with 9 bases identical to TRBD2. The CDR3 runs to 14 residues. V was pared by 5 bases and J by 2 bases, with 5 bases of the junction left unmatched. Germline assignment: CDR1 SGHNT and CDR2 YYREEE (reference sequence). CDR3 nucleotide sequence: TGTGCCAGCAGTGATAGCGGGGGTCCCTACGAGCAGTACTTC. Protein: CASSDSGGPYEQYF.

The chain has TRBV25-1 and TRBJ2-7; the D gene is possibly TRBD1 (6 bases). Germline V CDR1 and CDR2: MGHDK, SYGVNS. The length of the CDR3 is 13 residues. Deletions cut 7 bases from V and 0 bases from J, with 10 bases between. The DNA of the CDR3 is TGTGCCAGCAAAAGGGACACCTCCTACGAGCAGTACTTC. Protein sequence: CASKRDTSYEQYF.

The V call is TRBV6-5, the J call TRBJ2-7; TRBD2 is a possible D gene (6 bases). The germline V gene has CDR1 MNHEY and CDR2 SVGAGI. This CDR3 is built from 14 residues. V was shortened by 2 bases and J by 2 bases, with 10 bases between the two germline ends. CDR3 DNA sequence: TGTGCCAGCAGTTACGGCGGGACCCCCTACGAGCAGTACTTC. Protein sequence: CASSYGGTPYEQYF.

The chain links TRBV5-6 to TRBJ1-3, with D tentatively TRBD1 (5 bases). Trimming removed 7 bases from V and 0 bases from J, with 17 bases in between. CDR1 SGHDT and CDR2 YYEEEE come from the germline V gene. CDR3 length: 16 amino acids. For the CDR3, the DNA is TGTGCCAGCCGCCGGGGGGGGACGGGCTCTGGAAACACCATATATTTT. Protein: CASRRGGTGSGNTIYF.

This chain joins TRBV19 and TRBJ2-7; possible D gene TRBD1, 5 bases. V was cut by 3 bases and J by 0 bases, with 15 bases left in between. There are 16 residues in the CDR3. Germline values: CDR1 LNHDA, CDR2 SQIVND (reference sequence). The CDR3 loop reads CASSMSRQSSSYEQYF. In DNA form, the CDR3 reads TGTGCCAGTAGTATGAGCCGACAGTCAAGCTCCTACGAGCAGTACTTC.

The rearrangement joins TRBV6-5 to TRBJ2-7, with 7 bases that match TRBD1. Unmatched junction bases numbered 9, after V lost 6 bases and J lost 10 bases. The length of the CDR3 is 12 residues. The germline gives CDR1 MNHEY, CDR2 SVGAGI. For the CDR3, the DNA is TGTGCCAGCAGGAAGGGGGCCACGAAACAGTACTTC. Protein sequence: CASRKGATKQYF.

The V call is TRBV6-1, the J call TRBJ1-2, with D possibly being TRBD1 (6 bases). The CDR3 has 15 residues. Germline lookup yields CDR1 MNHNS and CDR2 SASEGT. Trimming removed 5 bases from V and 0 bases from J, with 13 bases in between. The CDR3 region is CASSIGTWANYGYTF. CDR3 nucleotides: TGTGCCAGCAGTATTGGGACATGGGCTAACTATGGCTACACCTTC.

For the CDR3, the DNA is TGTGCCTGGAGTGTACCGGGACAGGGGCTTCAGCCCCAGCATTTT. Translated: CAWSVPGQGLQPQHF. This sequence joins TRBV30 and TRBJ1-5, with 10 bases identical to TRBD1. J was trimmed by 6 bases and V by 0 bases; bases with no gene match: 5. The CDR3 totals 15 residues. Germline-derived CDR1 and CDR2 are GTSNPN and SVGIG (reference sequence).

The J gene is TRBJ2-7, the V gene TRBV30, with 7 bases that match TRBD2. Germline CDR1 reads GTSNPN; CDR2 reads SVGIG (reference sequence). Germline trimming cut 0 bases from V and 4 bases from J; bases unmatched to any gene: 9. This CDR3 is built from 15 residues. This chain's CDR3 is CAWSVRMGGAYEQYF. Here the CDR3 DNA reads TGTGCCTGGAGTGTACGAATGGGAGGGGCTTACGAGCAGTACTTC.

This chain connects TRBV7-2 to TRBJ2-5, with D possibly being TRBD1 (6 bases). Germline V lookup: CDR1 SGHTA, CDR2 FQGNSA. Between the trimmed V and J ends, which lost 6 bases and 2 bases, there was a span of 16 bases. The CDR3 runs 15 residues. CDR3 DNA sequence: TGTGCCAGCAGTTCGGTTGGGACAAGGCAAGAGACCCAGTACTTC. It encodes CASSSVGTRQETQYF.

This clone was observed once. The rearrangement links TRBV7-8 to TRBJ1-2; 9 nucleotides line up with TRBD1. Germline CDR1 SGHVS, CDR2 FQNEAQ. The CDR3 consists of 16 residues. Trimming took 5 bases from V and 7 from J; bases not matched to a gene: 14. CDR3 nucleotide sequence: TGTGCCAGCAGCCCAACCGAGGGACAGGGCTCGAGTGGCTACACCTTC. Amino acids: CASSPTEGQGSSGYTF.

This rearrangement joins TRBV9 to TRBJ2-1; 8 bases match TRBD2. CDR1 and CDR2 (germline): SGDLS, YYNGEE. This CDR3 is 15 amino acids long. V was clipped by 2 bases and J by 6 bases; unmatched bases: 7. CDR3 nucleotides: TGTGCCAGCAGCGTTAGCGGGACCAATGGCAATGAGCAGTTCTTC. It is translated as CASSVSGTNGNEQFF.

The chain is built from TRBV6-5 and TRBJ1-1, with D unresolved. CDR3 length equals 14 residues. Germline V gene lookup returns CDR1 MNHEY and CDR2 SVGAGI. V gave up 6 bases and J gave up 0 bases, with 11 bases separating them. The CDR3 is CASSSTAVNTEAFF. The CDR3 bases are TGTGCCAGCAGCTCCACCGCAGTGAACACTGAAGCTTTCTTT.

The chain is built from TRBV18 and TRBJ2-1, with TRBD2 matching 8 bases. Unmatched junction bases numbered 0, after V lost 2 bases and J lost 3 bases. CDR3 length: 14 residues. Per the germline V gene, CDR1 is KGHSH and CDR2 is LQKENI. The CDR3 region is CASSPTSGYNEQFF. DNA of the CDR3: TGTGCCAGCTCACCAACTAGCGGCTACAATGAGCAGTTCTTC.

The chain combines TRBV4-2 with TRBJ2-3; 10 bases are a match to TRBD2. Germline V gene data show CDR1 as LGHNA and CDR2 as YNFKEQ. V trimming: 1 base; J trimming: 1 base; junction bases outside the gene matches: 5. The length of the CDR3 is 17 residues. The CDR3 sequence: CASSQGVGTSGTDTQYF. The CDR3 DNA reads TGTGCCAGCAGCCAAGGGGTAGGGACTAGCGGCACAGATACGCAGTATTTT.

The sample holds a few counts of this clone. The chain employs TRBV19 and TRBJ1-2, with 8 positions matching TRBD1. Germline V gene sequence: CDR1 LNHDA, CDR2 SQIVND (reference sequence). The V and J ends lost 6 bases and 4 bases, in that order; junction bases with no gene match: 4. The CDR3 is made up of 13 amino acids. Here the CDR3 reads CASRTGTGYGYTF. Written as DNA, the CDR3 is TGTGCCAGTAGAACCGGGACAGGCTATGGCTACACCTTC.

The rearrangement joins TRBV4-3 to TRBJ2-3; D is uncertain. Germline V gene data show CDR1 as LGHNA and CDR2 as YSLEER. This CDR3 is built from 13 residues. V was trimmed by 0 bases and J by 11 bases, leaving 12 bases between them. The CDR3 nucleotides read TGCGCCAGCAGCCAAGACGGTTCACTCAAGCAGTATTTT. The encoded protein is CASSQDGSLKQYF.

V and J are TRBV19 and TRBJ1-1, with 7 nucleotides matching TRBD1. The CDR3 contains 14 residues. Per germline, CDR1 LNHDA and CDR2 SQIVND (reference sequence). V shed 7 bases and J 1 base; nucleotides not matched to a gene: 6. DNA for the CDR3: TGTGCCAGTACCCCGGACAGGCGGAACACTGAAGCTTTCTTT. Translated, it gives CASTPDRRNTEAFF.

This clone has just a few counts. The rearrangement uses TRBV9 and TRBJ2-3; perhaps TRBD2 as D (5 bases). V was pared by 0 bases and J by 1 base, with 12 bases between. Looked up from germline, CDR1 is SGDLS and CDR2 is YYNGEE. The CDR3 runs 16 residues. The CDR3: CASSVVAAGGTDTQYF. In DNA form, the CDR3 reads TGTGCCAGCAGCGTAGTTGCGGCCGGGGGCACAGATACGCAGTATTTT.

The rearrangement joins TRBV9 to TRBJ1-6; possibly TRBD1 for D (6 bases). The CDR3 length is 16 residues. The ends were cut back, 0 bases at V and 7 bases at J, with 14 bases in the middle. CDR1 is SGDLS and CDR2 is YYNGEE in the germline V gene. The CDR3 reads CASSVARTVRNSPLHF. For the CDR3, the DNA is TGTGCCAGCAGCGTAGCCCGGACAGTGCGCAATTCACCCCTCCACTTT.